Listed below are T cell receptor beta chains from one sample, sequenced in a study of EBV T-cell therapy then PD-1 blockade in nasopharyngeal carcinoma. These receptors are not linked to any known antigen. Sequencing was performed with immunoSEQ multiplex PCR; in TCRdb, only in-frame clones are kept and a portion is missing. The table includes fewer than 25,000 clones, over 75% detected once. The source was CD8+ T cells from blood, collected around day 60 from a patient whose treatment included autologous EBV-specific T cells and nivolumab. Receptors were obtained from a middle-aged man with nasopharyngeal carcinoma. CDR3s include the opening cysteine and the closing phenylalanine or tryptophan. The D gene is left open where the match is weak. Rows may omit the clone size; those that give it use once, few, many or a size class.

J | size | V | D | CDR3 | DNA
TRBJ2-5 | . | TRBV6-4 | . | CASSASDQETQYF | TGTGCCAGCAGTGCGTCAGATCAAGAGACCCAGTACTTC
TRBJ1-3 | . | TRBV7-9 | . | CASSLAFGLSGNTIYF | TGTGCCAGCAGCTTAGCCTTTGGGCTATCTGGAAACACCATATATTTT
TRBJ1-2 | . | TRBV7-9 | . | CASSLGGLLGYTF | TGTGCCAGCAGCTTAGGAGGGCTATTGGGCTACACCTTC
TRBJ2-1 | . | TRBV12-3/TRBV12-4 | . | CASSLGSYNEQFF | TGTGCCAGCAGTTTGGGCAGCTACAATGAGCAGTTCTTC
TRBJ2-1 | . | TRBV12-3/TRBV12-4 | . | CASLPPTARQQFF | TGTGCCAGCCTTCCCCCGACAGCCCGTCAGCAGTTCTTC
TRBJ1-1 | . | TRBV28 | . | CASSGLRNTEAFF | TGTGCCAGCAGCGGCTTAAGGAACACTGAAGCTTTCTTT
TRBJ2-5 | once | TRBV24-1 | TRBD2 | CATTTGLAPETQYF | TGTGCCACCACCACGGGACTAGCACCAGAGACCCAGTACTTC
TRBJ2-5 | few | TRBV6-4 | TRBD2 | CASSAGTSDQETQYF | TGTGCCAGCAGCGCCGGGACTAGCGACCAAGAGACCCAGTACTTC
TRBJ1-2 | . | TRBV23-1 | TRBD1 | CASSHPTTGPNYGYTF | TGCGCCAGCAGTCACCCCACGACAGGGCCCAACTATGGCTACACCTTC
TRBJ1-4 | . | TRBV4-3 | . | CASSPRDWEEKLFF | TGCGCCAGCAGCCCTCGGGATTGGGAAGAAAAACTGTTTTTT
TRBJ2-3 | . | TRBV9 | . | CASSVEVSWTPLRAQYF | TGTGCCAGCAGCGTAGAAGTGAGTTGGACTCCACTTCGGGCGCAGTATTTT
TRBJ2-7 | . | TRBV27 | TRBD1 | CASSQGAVYEQYF | TGTGCCAGCAGCCAGGGGGCGGTCTACGAGCAGTACTTC
TRBJ2-1 | . | TRBV27 | TRBD2 | CASGGDGTYNEQFF | TGTGCCAGCGGGGGGGACGGAACTTACAATGAGCAGTTCTTC
TRBJ2-3 | . | TRBV29-1 | . | CSVPSTDTQYF | TGCAGCGTTCCTAGCACAGATACGCAGTATTTT
TRBJ2-1 | . | TRBV27 | . | CASSHRQEQFF | TGTGCCAGCAGTCACCGGCAGGAGCAGTTCTTC
TRBJ2-5 | . | TRBV7-9 | . | CASSRDLQETQYF | TGTGCCAGCAGTCGGGACTTACAAGAGACCCAGTACTTC
TRBJ2-5 | . | TRBV4-1 | . | CAPNLAPSSQETQYF | TGCGCCCCCAACCTAGCGCCTAGCTCCCAAGAGACCCAGTACTTC
TRBJ2-3 | medium-sized | TRBV24-1 | . | CATSDWSGFTDTQYF | TGTGCCACCAGTGATTGGTCAGGATTCACAGATACGCAGTATTTT
TRBJ1-2 | . | TRBV27 | . | CASSPGREGRNGYTF | TGTGCCAGCAGCCCGGGGAGGGAGGGGAGAAATGGCTACACCTTC
TRBJ1-1 | . | TRBV3-1/TRBV3-2 | . | CASSFSDMNTEAFF | TGTGCCAGCAGCTTCAGTGATATGAACACTGAAGCTTTCTTT
TRBJ2-3 | few | TRBV27 | TRBD2 | CAIRGLAESDTQYF | TGTGCCATCAGAGGACTAGCAGAGTCAGATACGCAGTATTTT
TRBJ2-7 | . | TRBV5-5 | . | CASSLIANPYEQYF | TGTGCCAGCAGCTTGATAGCGAACCCCTACGAGCAGTACTTC
TRBJ2-2 | . | TRBV6-5 | TRBD2 | CAIRTSGGDTGELFF | TGTGCCATACGGACTAGCGGGGGGGACACCGGGGAGCTGTTTTTT
TRBJ2-7 | . | TRBV12-3/TRBV12-4 | . | CASSLGTPYEQYF | TGTGCCAGCAGTTTAGGCACGCCCTACGAGCAGTACTTC
TRBJ2-7 | . | TRBV6-5 | TRBD1 | CASSRDRVYEQYF | TGTGCCAGCAGTCGGGACAGGGTCTACGAGCAGTACTTC
TRBJ1-2 | . | TRBV4-3 | . | CASSQVTSLRSYGYTF | TGCGCCAGCAGCCAAGTGACTTCCCTCCGGTCATATGGCTACACCTTC
TRBJ1-4 | . | TRBV25-1 | . | CASSESREVWTTNEKLFF | TGTGCCAGCAGTGAGAGCAGGGAAGTGTGGACAACTAATGAAAAACTGTTTTTT
TRBJ2-3 | . | TRBV19 | TRBD1 | CASTRTGSSTDTQYF | TGTGCCAGTACCAGGACAGGCTCTAGCACAGATACGCAGTATTTT
TRBJ2-3 | . | TRBV12-3/TRBV12-4 | . | CASSATDTQYF | TGTGCCAGCAGTGCCACAGATACGCAGTATTTT
TRBJ1-4 | once | TRBV4-2 | TRBD1 | CASSQEPGQGYEKLFF | TGTGCCAGCAGCCAAGAACCGGGACAGGGGTATGAAAAACTGTTTTTT